The clone carrying this T cell receptor beta chain was seen just once. Enrollment of patients from Seattle took place during active infection, with longitudinal follow-up. Authors' processing steps: Amplification from reference gene primers served as the basis for estimated nucleated cell counts. TCRdb's copy holds only in-frame clones and misses some; the assay was immunoSEQ multiplex PCR. The V and J calls and clone size are taken from that table; D and trimming were inferred from the DNA. In the table there are about 390,000 clones, 80% to 90% of which are singletons. The record originates from a study of blood T cell repertoires in COVID-19. As for the study in general: Samples of COVID-19 (acute and convalescent) were obtained from the United States, Italy and Spain. T cells, B-cell-depleted T cells, or PBMCs supplied cDNA or gDNA.

Sequencing was carried out using peripheral blood. The TCR comes from a woman between 55 and 75 years old with COVID-19, enrolled during active disease.

DNA of the CDR3: TGTGCCAGCAGTTTGGGACAGGGGTCAACTAATGAAAAACTGTTTTTT. Translated: CASSLGQGSTNEKLFF. The V gene is TRBV28, the J gene TRBJ1-4; 10 bases are a match to TRBD1. Germline V gene data show CDR1 as MDHEN and CDR2 as SYDVKM. V was clipped by 3 bases and J by 0 bases; unmatched bases: 1. This CDR3 region has 16 residues. Looking up the rest from reference TRBV28 and TRBJ1-4 gives the full variable domain: DVKVTQSSRYLVKRTGEKVFLECVQDMDHENMFWYRQDPGLGLRLIYFSYDVKMKEKGDIPEGYSVSREKKERFSLILESASTNQTSMYLCASSLGQGSTNEKLFFGSGTQLSVL.